This T cell receptor (beta chain) was sequenced during a study of identical twins. The table lists this clonotype with a few counts. Its antigen is not known. TCRdb reprocessed the 5' RACE reads via MiXCR and lists one record per CDR3 protein. The table records 510,000 or so distinct CDR3 sequences, 13% to 15% of them present only once. Germline V CDR1 and CDR2: MNHNY, SVGAGI (reference sequence). The V and J ends lost 7 bases and 8 bases respectively, with 12 bases between them. CDR3 length equals 13 residues. General observations from the study: A lower insertion count was a feature of abundant cord blood beta clonotypes, with no such feature in memory repertoires. The study found that models underestimated out-of-frame TCR alpha sharing in monozygotic twins. Conclusions were based on cross-sectional statistical analysis, without following the same donors.

In every case, the donor was a healthy Caucasian. Separately, the same data were catalogued under a study of yellow fever vaccine responses in identical twins.

The chain has TRBV6-6 and TRBJ1-6; tentative D call: TRBD1 (5 bases). This sequence originates from a young woman in good health. Sequenced input: CD4+ T cells sorted from blood. In DNA, the CDR3 is TGTGCCAGCAACCGTGGGGGGGATTCACCCCTCCACTTT. Translation: CASNRGGDSPLHF.